The clone carrying this T cell receptor (beta chain) was seen many times. The record originates from a study of blood T cells in healthy people across ages. The germline gives CDR1 SGHTA, CDR2 FQGNSA. The CDR3 consists of 14 residues. Trimming removed 1 base from V and 4 bases from J; junction bases left unmatched: 3. It was with a sample-barcoded 5' primer and a J-beta primer mix that a second PCR of roughly 6 to 12 cycles was run. TCRdb passed the 5' RACE reads through MiXCR, listing each CDR3 protein once. The sample holds about 570,000 distinct CDR3 sequences, 25% to 30% seen once. The sequence derives from a woman between 65 and 79 years old in good health. V and J are TRBV7-2 and TRBJ2-7; 8 nucleotides align to TRBD2. Sequencing was carried out using blood. The DNA for the CDR3 is TGTGCCAGCAGCTTAGGGGTAGCGGGATACGAGCAGTACTTC. This codes for CASSLGVAGYEQYF.